The T cell receptor (beta chain) under discussion was sequenced for a study of OX40 agonist ivuxolimab in advanced cancers. Study summary: Clinicians treated patients with ivuxolimab, an agonistic anti-OX40 (CD134) antibody. Partial responses were achieved by three patients: one hepatocellular carcinoma, two cutaneous melanoma.

Baseline, cycle 4 day 1, and cycle 7 day 1 were the blood sampling points. In germline, CDR1 is SGHRS, CDR2 YFSETQ. CDR3 length equals 14 residues. Trimming left V 2 bases short and J 3 bases short, with 12 bases between. The method was immunoSEQ multiplex PCR; TCRdb's version includes in-frame clones alone and lacks a portion of them. The table lists some 100,000 clones, 90% to 95% of them singletons. This chain connects TRBV5-1 to TRBJ2-7; D perhaps matches TRBD1 (6 bases). Here the sequenced sample was CD4+ or CD8+ T cells sorted from blood, taken in a trial of the OX40 agonist ivuxolimab. The TCR comes from an adult with an advanced solid tumor such as melanoma, head and neck, liver or kidney cancer. The CDR3, as DNA: TGCGCCAGCAGCTTCCACCCGGACAGCTACGAGCAGTACTTC. This codes for CASSFHPDSYEQYF.